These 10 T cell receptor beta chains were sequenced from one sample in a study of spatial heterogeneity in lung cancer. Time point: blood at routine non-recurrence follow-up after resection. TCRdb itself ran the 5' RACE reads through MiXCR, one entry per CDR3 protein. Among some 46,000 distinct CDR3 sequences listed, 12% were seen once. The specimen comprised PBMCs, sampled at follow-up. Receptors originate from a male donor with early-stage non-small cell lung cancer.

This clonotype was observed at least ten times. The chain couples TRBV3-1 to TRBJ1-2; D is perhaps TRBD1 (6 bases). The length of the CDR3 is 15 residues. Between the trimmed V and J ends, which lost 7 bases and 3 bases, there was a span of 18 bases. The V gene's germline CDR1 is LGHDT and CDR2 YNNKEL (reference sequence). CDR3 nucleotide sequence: TGTGCCAGCACTCATCTAGACAGGCCGTACTATGGCTACACCTTC. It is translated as CASTHLDRPYYGYTF.

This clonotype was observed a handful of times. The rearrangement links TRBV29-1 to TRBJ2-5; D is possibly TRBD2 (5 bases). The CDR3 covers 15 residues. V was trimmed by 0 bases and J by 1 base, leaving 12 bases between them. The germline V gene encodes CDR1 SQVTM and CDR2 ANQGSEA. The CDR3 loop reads CSVEDVARAQETQYF. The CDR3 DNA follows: TGCAGCGTTGAAGATGTAGCGCGAGCCCAAGAGACCCAGTACTTC.

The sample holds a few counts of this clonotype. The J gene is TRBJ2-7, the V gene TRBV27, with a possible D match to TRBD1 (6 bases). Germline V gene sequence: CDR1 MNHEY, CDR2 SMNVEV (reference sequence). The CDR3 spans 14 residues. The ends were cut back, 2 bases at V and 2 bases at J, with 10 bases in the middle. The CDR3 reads CASSLEQGAYEQYF. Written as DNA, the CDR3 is TGTGCCAGCAGTTTAGAACAGGGAGCCTACGAGCAGTACTTC.

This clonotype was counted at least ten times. CDR3 nucleotide sequence: TGTGCCAGCAGCCAGGGACAGGGGAATGAAAAACTGTTTTTT. Amino acids: CASSQGQGNEKLFF. The gene calls are TRBV7-9 and TRBJ1-4; 10 bases fit TRBD1. CDR3 size: 14 residues. Germline assignment: CDR1 SEHNR and CDR2 FQNEAQ (reference sequence). V lost 5 bases to trimming and J lost 5 bases; unmatched junction nucleotides: 2.

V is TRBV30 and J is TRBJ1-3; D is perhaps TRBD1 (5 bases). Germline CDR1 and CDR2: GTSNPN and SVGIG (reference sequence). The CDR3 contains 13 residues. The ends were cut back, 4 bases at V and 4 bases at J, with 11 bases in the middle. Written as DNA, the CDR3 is TGTGCCTGGATACGGGGCGGCGGAAACACCATATATTTT. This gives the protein CAWIRGGGNTIYF.

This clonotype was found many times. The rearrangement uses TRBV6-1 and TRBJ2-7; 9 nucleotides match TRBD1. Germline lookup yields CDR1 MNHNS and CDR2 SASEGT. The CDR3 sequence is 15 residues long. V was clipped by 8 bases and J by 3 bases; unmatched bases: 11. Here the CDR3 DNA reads TGTGCCAGCCGGGACAGGGCATCGAACCACTACGAGCAGTACTTC. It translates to CASRDRASNHYEQYF.

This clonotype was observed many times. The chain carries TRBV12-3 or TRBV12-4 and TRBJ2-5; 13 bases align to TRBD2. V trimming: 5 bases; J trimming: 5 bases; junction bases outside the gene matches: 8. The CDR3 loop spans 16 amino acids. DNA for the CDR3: TGTGCCAGCAGTGGGCGGACTAGCGGGAGCACGGAGACCCAGTACTTC. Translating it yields CASSGRTSGSTETQYF.

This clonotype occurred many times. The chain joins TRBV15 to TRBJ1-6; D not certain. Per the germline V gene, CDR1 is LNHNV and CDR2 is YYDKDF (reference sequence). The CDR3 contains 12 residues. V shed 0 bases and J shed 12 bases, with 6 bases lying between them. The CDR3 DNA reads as TGTGCCACCAGCAGAGATGTTAGACCCCTCCACTTT. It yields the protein CATSRDVRPLHF.

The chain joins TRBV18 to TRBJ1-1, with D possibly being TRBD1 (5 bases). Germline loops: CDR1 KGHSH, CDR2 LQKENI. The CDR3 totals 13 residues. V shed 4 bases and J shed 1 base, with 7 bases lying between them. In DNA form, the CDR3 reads TGTGCCAGCTCACGGGACTGGAACACTGAAGCTTTCTTT. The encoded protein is CASSRDWNTEAFF.

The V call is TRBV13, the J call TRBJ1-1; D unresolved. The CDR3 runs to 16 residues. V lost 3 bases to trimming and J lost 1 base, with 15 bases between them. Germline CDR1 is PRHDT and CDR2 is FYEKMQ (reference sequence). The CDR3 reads CASSFQDVPRNTEAFF. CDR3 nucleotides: TGTGCCAGCAGCTTCCAGGATGTGCCCAGGAACACTGAAGCTTTCTTT.